The 5 T cell receptor beta chains reported below all come from one sample, sequenced in a study of shared clonotypes between healthy human individuals. The data were produced by immunoSEQ multiplex PCR, yet TCRdb's version contains in-frame clones alone and is incomplete. The data show around 120,000 clones, with 65% to 75% seen just once and about 25% held by the top ten. Material: memory CD8+ T cells sorted from blood. Subset reported: CD45RO+ cells pooled with CCR7-negative TemRA cells. Receptors were obtained from a woman in her twenties or thirties in good health.

The chain carries TRBV11-1 and TRBJ2-5; TRBD1 matches 8 bases. The CDR3 spans 13 residues. Unmatched junction bases numbered 6, after V lost 6 bases and J lost 6 bases. Germline V gene sequence: CDR1 SGHAT, CDR2 FQDESV (reference sequence). This chain's CDR3 is CASSHQGAKTQYF. CDR3 in DNA: TGTGCCAGCAGTCATCAGGGGGCCAAGACCCAGTACTTC.

The rearrangement joins TRBV6-1 to TRBJ2-1; D unclear. The CDR3 loop spans 14 amino acids. The germline V gene has CDR1 MNHNS and CDR2 SASEGT. The V gene lost 2 bases and the J gene lost 9 bases, with 14 bases spanning the gap. CDR3 loop: CASSERSVRSEQFF. In nucleotides, the CDR3 is TGTGCCAGCAGTGAACGAAGCGTACGGAGTGAGCAGTTCTTC.

This clone showed up many times. This chain joins TRBV9 and TRBJ2-7; TRBD1 matches at 10 bases. J was trimmed by 6 bases and V by 4 bases; bases with no gene match: 10. The CDR3 consists of 15 residues. Germline loops: CDR1 SGDLS, CDR2 YYNGEE. The CDR3 DNA is TGTGCCAGCAGCAGGCCGGGACAGGGGTTTCTCGAGCAGTACTTC. Amino acid sequence: CASSRPGQGFLEQYF. Using reference TRBV9 and TRBJ2-7 for the parts outside the CDR3, the full variable domain is DSGVTQTPKHLITATGQRVTLRCSPRSGDLSVYWYQQSLDQGLQFLIQYYNGEERAKGNILERFSAQQFPDLHSELNLSSLELGDSALYFCASSRPGQGFLEQYFGPGTRLTVT.

This clone was detected only a few times. This rearrangement joins TRBV25-1 to TRBJ2-3; D may be TRBD2 (5 bases). CDR1 is MGHDK, CDR2 SYGVNS, per germline. Deletions cut 3 bases from V and 2 bases from J, with 12 bases between. The CDR3 runs 15 residues. The CDR3 sequence is CASSEGSGVTDTQYF. CDR3 coding DNA: TGTGCCAGCAGTGAGGGGAGCGGCGTCACAGATACGCAGTATTTT. Combining the CDR3 with reference TRBV25-1 and TRBJ2-3 gives the whole variable domain EADIYQTPRYLVIGTGKKITLECSQTMGHDKMYWYQQDPGMELHLIHYSYGVNSTEKGDLSSESTVSRIRTEHFPLTLESARPSHTSQYLCASSEGSGVTDTQYFGPGTRLTVL.

This clone has only one observation. A much more abundant neighbour one base away suggests this may be a read error. The sample contains more than one DNA sequence encoding this CDR3. Written as DNA, the CDR3 is TGTGCCAGCAGCTCCGACTACGAGCAGTACTTC. Its translation: CASSSDYEQYF. V and J are TRBV5-4 and TRBJ2-7; D is uncertain. Trimming took 3 bases from V and 3 from J, leaving 4 bases between them. The CDR3 sequence is 11 residues long. Per germline, CDR1 SGHNT and CDR2 YYREEE (reference sequence).